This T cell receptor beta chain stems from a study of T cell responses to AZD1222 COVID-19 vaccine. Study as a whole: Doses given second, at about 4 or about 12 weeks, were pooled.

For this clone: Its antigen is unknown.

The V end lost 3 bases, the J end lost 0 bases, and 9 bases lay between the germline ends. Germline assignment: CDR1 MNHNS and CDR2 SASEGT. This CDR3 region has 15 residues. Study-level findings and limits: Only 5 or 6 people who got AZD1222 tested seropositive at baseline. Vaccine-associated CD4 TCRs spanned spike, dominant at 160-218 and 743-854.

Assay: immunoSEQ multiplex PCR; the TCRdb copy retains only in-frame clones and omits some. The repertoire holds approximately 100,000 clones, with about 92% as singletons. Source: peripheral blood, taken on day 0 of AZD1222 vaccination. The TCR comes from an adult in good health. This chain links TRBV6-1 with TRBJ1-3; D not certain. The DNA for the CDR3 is TGTGCCAGCAGTGACCAACTCCTCTCTGGAAACACCATATATTTT. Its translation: CASSDQLLSGNTIYF.